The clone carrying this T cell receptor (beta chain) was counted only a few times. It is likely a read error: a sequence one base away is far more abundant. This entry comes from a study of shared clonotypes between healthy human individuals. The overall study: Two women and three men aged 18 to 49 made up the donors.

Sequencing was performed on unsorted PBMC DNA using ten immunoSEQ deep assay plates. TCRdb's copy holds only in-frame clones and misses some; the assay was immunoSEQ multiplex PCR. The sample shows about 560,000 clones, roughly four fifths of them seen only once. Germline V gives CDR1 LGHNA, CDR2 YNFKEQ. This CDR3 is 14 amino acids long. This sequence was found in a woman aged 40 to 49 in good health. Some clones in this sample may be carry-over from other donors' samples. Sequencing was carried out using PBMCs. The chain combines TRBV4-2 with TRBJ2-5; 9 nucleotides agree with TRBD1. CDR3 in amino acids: CASSQGDRDETRYF. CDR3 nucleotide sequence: TGTGCCAGCAGCCAAGGGGACAGGGATGAGACCCGGTACTTC.